This T cell receptor beta chain was retrieved from a study of T cells in localized non-small cell lung cancer. General study points: Peak T cell clonality was found in uninvolved adjacent lung, exceeding tumor. Higher adjacent-lung clonality was associated with shorter survival. Adjacent lung had a median approximately 50 of the 100 largest tumor clones.

Only in-frame clones appear in the TCRdb table, and some are missing; sequencing was by immunoSEQ multiplex PCR. Of thousands of clones in the sample, 35% to 40% were seen once. About this clone: What it binds is unknown.

The length of the CDR3 is 15 residues. Trimming removed 3 bases from V and 12 bases from J, with 20 bases in between. Germline V gene lookup returns CDR1 WSHSY and CDR2 SAAADI. V usage is TRBV10-2 and J usage is TRBJ1-4, with a weak D call TRBD1 (5 bases). Sequencing was performed on lung tumor tissue, taken before any cancer treatment. This receptor was identified in a male donor aged 60 or over with stage I squamous cell lung carcinoma. CDR3: CASSESGNRPSELFF. The DNA for the CDR3 is TGCGCCAGCAGTGAATCCGGGAACAGGCCCTCCGAACTGTTTTTT.